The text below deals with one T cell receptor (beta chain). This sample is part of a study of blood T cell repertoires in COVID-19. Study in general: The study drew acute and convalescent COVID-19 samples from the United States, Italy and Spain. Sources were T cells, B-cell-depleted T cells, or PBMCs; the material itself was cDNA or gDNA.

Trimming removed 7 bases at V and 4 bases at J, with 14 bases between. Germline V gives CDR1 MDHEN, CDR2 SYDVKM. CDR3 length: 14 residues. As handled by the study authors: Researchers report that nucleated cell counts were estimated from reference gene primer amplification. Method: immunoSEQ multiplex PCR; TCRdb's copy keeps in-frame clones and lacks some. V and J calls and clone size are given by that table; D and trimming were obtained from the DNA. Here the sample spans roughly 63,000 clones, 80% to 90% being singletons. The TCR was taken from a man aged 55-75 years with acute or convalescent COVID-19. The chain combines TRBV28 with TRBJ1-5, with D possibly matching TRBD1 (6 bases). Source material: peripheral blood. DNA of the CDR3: TGTGCCAGCACCCCGGACAGCTCAAATCAGCCCCAGCATTTT. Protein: CASTPDSSNQPQHF.